This section outlines one T cell receptor (beta chain) sequence together with its context. Its specific antigen is unknown. No base quality information exists; no much larger clone differs at one position. Healthy control blood was obtained either as purchased buffy coats or from healthy volunteers. Healthy control blood was processed to PBMCs with a Ficoll density gradient and then cryopreserved, whereas patient PBMCs were collected both before and after transplant. From the cysteine through the phenylalanine, the CDR3 covers 13 amino acids. CDR3 DNA only is kept here, 39 bases in frame from base 1. CDR1 and CDR2 were assigned from the germline V gene as SGHVS and FQNEAQ. Trimming at the junction amounts to 0 bases on V and 7 bases on J, and the germline ends lie 6 bases apart. The entry originates in a study of Tregs in tolerant kidney transplant recipients (dated by TCRdb to about 2019). In terms of the full investigation: Additional Treg samples were obtained from a 3-day mixed lymphocyte reaction with belatacept, in some cases followed by a roughly 5-day donor restimulation, before recipient CD4+CD25+CD127- cells were sorted. During sorting of primary belatacept mixed lymphocyte reaction cultures, recipient cells were distinguished from donor cells with antibodies. The study used TCRbeta sequencing to identify donor-specific regulatory T cells before combined kidney and bone marrow transplantation, then tracked those cells after transplant. In a few healthy controls, several methods of expanding Tregs specific for an allogeneic donor were compared by TCRbeta repertoire sequencing.

General conclusions and limits of the study: Biological reproducibility was not examined directly, but technical replication error appeared to be minimal. Expanding Tregs with activated donor B cells appeared to identify the most biologically relevant and donor-specific TCRbeta repertoire. The study was constrained by small patient numbers, and validation of the findings is required in larger populations and under other immunosuppression protocols.

For TCRbeta CDR3 sequencing, genomic DNA was extracted from sorted cells using the QIAGEN DNeasy Blood and Tissue Kit. Through immunoSEQ, high-throughput TCRbeta CDR3 sequencing was done commercially, including PCR amplification with internal controls and bias correction. Under the source paper's analysis protocol: Unique productive TCRbeta sequences were defined by CDR3 nucleotide sequence where primers matched, and otherwise by CDR3 amino acid sequence together with Vbeta and Jbeta genes. Donor-reactive sequences were defined as at least 5-fold expanded in CFSE-low cells versus unstimulated cells, with frequency of at least 0.01% in CFSE-low cells. Repertoire divergence was quantified by Jensen-Shannon divergence using the top 100 TCRbeta sequences ranked by frequency. For samples with multiple sequencing runs, sorting error was corrected separately for each run before the runs were pooled. TCRdb re-hosts the immuneACCESS table, in-frame sequences only. Its copies lack some clones; in the studies checked, an unresolved V gene accounts for under half of them, and the cause for the rest is not known. The DNA gave D and trimming, while V, J and clone size come from that table. Present in this sample are 15,000 to 20,000 clones, approximately 60% of which were seen just once. The leading ten clones occupy 3.2% of the sample.

The specimen was Tregs from blood cultured with allogeneic cells. The source of this sequence is a human donor in good health. The V gene is TRBV7-8 and the J gene is TRBJ1-4; the D gene lacks a confident call. The nucleotide sequence is given as TGTGCCAGCAGCTTAGCGTCCGTTGAAAAACTGTTTTTT. This yields the protein CASSLASVEKLFF. Here the CDR3 is joined to the reference TRBV7-8 and TRBJ1-4 genes, and the full variable domain is: GAGVSQSPRYKVAKRGQDVALRCDPISGHVSLFWYQQALGQGPEFLTYFQNEAQLDKSGLPSDRFFAERPEGSVSTLKIQRTQQEDSAVYLCASSLASVEKLFFGSGTQLSVL.